This TCR beta chain was profiled in a study of cytomegalovirus exposure and HLA in healthy donors. General study points: A few CMV-associated chains were confirmed in vitro to be specific for CMV antigens. Immune exposure information available was restricted to CMV serostatus. Association of a missense DCLRE1C variant with TCR beta V- and J-gene trimming was reported in a later analysis.

This clone was counted only a few times. The target antigen is unknown. Use of 60 Vbeta and 13 Jbeta primers characterized the PCR. Assay: immunoSEQ multiplex PCR; the TCRdb copy retains only in-frame clones and omits some. Among some 140,000 clones listed, less than 80% were seen once. Trimming at V came to 6 bases and at J to 9 bases, leaving 4 bases not matched to a gene. CDR1 and CDR2 (germline): MNHNS, SASEGT. The CDR3 is made up of 12 amino acids. The rearrangement joins TRBV6-1 to TRBJ2-4; TRBD1 agrees at 8 bases. The source is a man in his thirties or forties in good health and CMV-seronegative. The sample consisted of PBMCs. CDR3 in amino acids: CASRKDRVIQYF. The CDR3 region has the DNA TGTGCCAGCAGAAAGGACAGGGTCATTCAGTACTTC.